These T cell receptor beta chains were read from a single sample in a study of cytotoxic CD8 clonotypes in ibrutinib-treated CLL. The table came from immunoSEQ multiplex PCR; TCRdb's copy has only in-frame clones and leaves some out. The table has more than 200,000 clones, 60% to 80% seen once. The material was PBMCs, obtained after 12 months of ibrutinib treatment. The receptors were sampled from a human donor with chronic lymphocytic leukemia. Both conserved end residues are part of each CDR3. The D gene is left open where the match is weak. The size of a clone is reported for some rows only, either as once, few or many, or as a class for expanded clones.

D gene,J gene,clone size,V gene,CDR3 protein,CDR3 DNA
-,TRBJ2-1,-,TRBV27,CASSLKGDSQFF,TGTGCCAGCAGTTTAAAGGGGGATTCCCAGTTCTTC
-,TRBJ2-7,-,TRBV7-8,CASSLVGIYEQYF,TGTGCCAGCAGCTTAGTCGGGATATACGAGCAGTACTTC
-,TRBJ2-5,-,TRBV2,CASILGGTQYF,TGTGCCAGCATTTTAGGAGGGACCCAGTACTTC
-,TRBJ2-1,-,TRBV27,CASSLLGGGPPWNEQFF,TGTGCCAGCAGTTTATTAGGCGGGGGCCCCCCTTGGAATGAGCAGTTCTTC
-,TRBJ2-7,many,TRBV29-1,CSVDWLGAYEQYF,TGCAGCGTTGACTGGTTAGGGGCCTACGAGCAGTACTTC
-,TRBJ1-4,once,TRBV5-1,CASSLVAGHEKLFF,TGCGCCAGCAGCTTGGTGGCAGGCCATGAAAAACTGTTTTTT
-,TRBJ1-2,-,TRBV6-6,CASSPGVQGYGYTF,TGTGCCAGCAGCCCCGGGGTCCAGGGCTATGGCTACACCTTC
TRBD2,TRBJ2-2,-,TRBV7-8,CASSLVLAGAAGELFF,TGTGCCAGCAGCTTAGTACTAGCGGGGGCGGCCGGGGAGCTGTTTTTT
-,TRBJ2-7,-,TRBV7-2,CASSLAGGRGGPYEQYF,TGTGCCAGCAGCTTAGCGGGCGGCAGGGGGGGACCTTACGAGCAGTACTTC
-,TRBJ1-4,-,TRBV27,CASSLQGTNEKLFF,TGTGCCAGCAGTCTTCAGGGTACCAATGAAAAACTGTTTTTT
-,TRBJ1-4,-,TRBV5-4,CASSLEGKREKLFF,TGTGCCAGCAGCTTGGAGGGGAAGCGTGAAAAACTGTTTTTT
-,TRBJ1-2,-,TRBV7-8,CASSSVIKWTQNYGYTF,TGTGCCAGCAGCTCCGTAATTAAATGGACTCAAAACTATGGCTACACCTTC
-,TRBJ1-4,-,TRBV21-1,CASSKGGTAGGNEKLFF,TGTGCCAGCAGCAAAGGTGGGACGGCAGGGGGAAACGAAAAACTGTTTTTT
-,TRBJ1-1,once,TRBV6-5,CASSPYPENTEAFF,TGTGCCAGCAGCCCCTACCCCGAGAACACTGAAGCTTTCTTT
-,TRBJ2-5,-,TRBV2,CASSDVRVQETQYF,TGTGCCAGCAGTGATGTACGTGTCCAAGAGACCCAGTACTTC
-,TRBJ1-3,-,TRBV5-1,CASSPRPGVPGNTIYF,TGCGCCAGCAGCCCACGCCCCGGGGTCCCTGGAAACACCATATATTTT
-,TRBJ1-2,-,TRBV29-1,CSVEELYGYGYTF,TGCAGCGTTGAAGAACTTTATGGCTATGGCTACACCTTC
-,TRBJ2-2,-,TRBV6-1,CASKNTGELFF,TGTGCCAGCAAAAACACCGGGGAGCTGTTTTTT
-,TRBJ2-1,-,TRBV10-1,CASGAMRSLRRDEQFF,TGCGCCAGCGGGGCCATGAGGTCCCTCCGGCGCGATGAGCAGTTCTTC
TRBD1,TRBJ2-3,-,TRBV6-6,CASSYGQGLTDTQYF,TGTGCCAGCAGTTACGGACAGGGGCTCACAGATACGCAGTATTTT
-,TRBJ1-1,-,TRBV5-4,CASSAGGSGVNTEAFF,TGTGCCAGCAGCGCGGGGGGGTCGGGAGTGAACACTGAAGCTTTCTTT
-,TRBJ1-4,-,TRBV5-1,CASSLRPAGDEKLFF,TGCGCCAGCAGCTTGCGGCCGGCCGGGGATGAAAAACTGTTTTTT